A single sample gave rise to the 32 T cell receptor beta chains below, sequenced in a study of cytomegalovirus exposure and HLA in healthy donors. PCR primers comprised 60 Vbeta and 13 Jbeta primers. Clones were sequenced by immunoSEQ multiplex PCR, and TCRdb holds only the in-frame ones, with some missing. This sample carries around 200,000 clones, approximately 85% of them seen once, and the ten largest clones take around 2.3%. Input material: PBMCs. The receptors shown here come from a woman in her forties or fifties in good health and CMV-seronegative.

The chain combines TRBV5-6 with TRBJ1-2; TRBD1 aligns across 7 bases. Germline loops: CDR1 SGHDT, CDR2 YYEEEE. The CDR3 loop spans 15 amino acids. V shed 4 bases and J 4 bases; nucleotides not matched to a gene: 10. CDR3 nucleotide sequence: TGTGCCAGCAGCCCGGGACAGAGATTAGTCTATGGCTACACCTTC. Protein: CASSPGQRLVYGYTF.

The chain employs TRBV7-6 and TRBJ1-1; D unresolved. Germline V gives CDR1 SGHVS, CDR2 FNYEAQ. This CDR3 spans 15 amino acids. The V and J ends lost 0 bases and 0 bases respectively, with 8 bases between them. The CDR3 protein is CASSLAIAVNTEAFF. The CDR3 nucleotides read TGTGCCAGCAGCTTAGCGATCGCGGTGAACACTGAAGCTTTCTTT.

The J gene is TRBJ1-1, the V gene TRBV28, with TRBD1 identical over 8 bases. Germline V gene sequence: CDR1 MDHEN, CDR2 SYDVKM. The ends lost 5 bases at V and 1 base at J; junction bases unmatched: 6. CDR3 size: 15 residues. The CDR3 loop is CASSTRTGPNTEAFF. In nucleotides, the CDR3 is TGTGCCAGCAGTACCAGGACAGGGCCGAACACTGAAGCTTTCTTT.

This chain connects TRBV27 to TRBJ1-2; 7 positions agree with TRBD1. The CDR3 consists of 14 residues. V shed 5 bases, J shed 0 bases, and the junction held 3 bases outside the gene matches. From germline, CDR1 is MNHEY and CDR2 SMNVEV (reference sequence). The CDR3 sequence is CASSPGQPNYGYTF. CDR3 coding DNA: TGTGCCAGCAGTCCGGGACAGCCTAACTATGGCTACACCTTC.

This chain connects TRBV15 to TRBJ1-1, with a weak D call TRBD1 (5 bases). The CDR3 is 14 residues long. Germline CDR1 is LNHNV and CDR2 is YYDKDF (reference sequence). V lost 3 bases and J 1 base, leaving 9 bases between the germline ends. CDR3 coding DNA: TGTGCCACCAGCAGGGACACCCGGAACACTGAAGCTTTCTTT. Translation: CATSRDTRNTEAFF.

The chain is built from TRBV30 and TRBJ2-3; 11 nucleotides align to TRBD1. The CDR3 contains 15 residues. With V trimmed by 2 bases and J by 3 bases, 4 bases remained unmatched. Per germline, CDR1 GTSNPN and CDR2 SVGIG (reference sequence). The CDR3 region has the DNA TGTGCCTGGAGTAGAGGACAGGGGGCTACAGATACGCAGTATTTT. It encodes CAWSRGQGATDTQYF.

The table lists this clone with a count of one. CDR3 residues: CASSPFGQLGDIQYF. As DNA, the CDR3 is TGTGCCAGCTCCCCTTTCGGACAGCTCGGGGACATTCAGTACTTC. This rearrangement joins TRBV18 to TRBJ2-4; D is perhaps TRBD1 (6 bases). Per germline, CDR1 KGHSH and CDR2 LQKENI. Trimming left V 6 bases short and J 8 bases short, with 20 bases between. The CDR3 has 15 residues.

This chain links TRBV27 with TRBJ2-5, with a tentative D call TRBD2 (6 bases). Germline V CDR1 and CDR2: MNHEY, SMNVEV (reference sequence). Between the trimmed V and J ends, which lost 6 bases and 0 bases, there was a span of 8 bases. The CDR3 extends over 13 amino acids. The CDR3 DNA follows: TGTGCCAGCAGGGACTACAACCAAGAGACCCAGTACTTC. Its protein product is CASRDYNQETQYF.

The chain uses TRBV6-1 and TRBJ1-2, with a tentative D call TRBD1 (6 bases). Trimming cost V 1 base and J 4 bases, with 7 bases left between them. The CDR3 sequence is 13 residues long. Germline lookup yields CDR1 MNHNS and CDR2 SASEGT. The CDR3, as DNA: TGTGCCAGCAGTGAAGTGACAGGCTATGGCTACACCTTC. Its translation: CASSEVTGYGYTF.

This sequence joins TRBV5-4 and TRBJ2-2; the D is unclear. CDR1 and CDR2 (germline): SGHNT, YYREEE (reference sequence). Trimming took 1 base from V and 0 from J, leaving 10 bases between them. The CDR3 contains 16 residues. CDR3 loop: CASSLLSKTNTGELFF. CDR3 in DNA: TGTGCCAGCAGCTTGTTGAGTAAAACGAACACCGGGGAGCTGTTTTTT.

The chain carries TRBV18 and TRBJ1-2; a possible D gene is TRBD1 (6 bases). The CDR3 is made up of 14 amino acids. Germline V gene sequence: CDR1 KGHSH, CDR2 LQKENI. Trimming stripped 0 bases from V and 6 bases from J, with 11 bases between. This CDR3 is CASSPPGGADGYTF. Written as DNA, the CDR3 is TGTGCCAGCTCACCACCGGGGGGGGCTGATGGCTACACCTTC.

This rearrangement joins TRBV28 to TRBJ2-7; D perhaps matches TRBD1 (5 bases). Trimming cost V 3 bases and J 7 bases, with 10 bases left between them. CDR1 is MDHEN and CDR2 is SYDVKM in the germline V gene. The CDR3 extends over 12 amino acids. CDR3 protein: CASSFRVWEQYF. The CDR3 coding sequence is TGTGCCAGCAGTTTCAGGGTTTGGGAGCAGTACTTC.

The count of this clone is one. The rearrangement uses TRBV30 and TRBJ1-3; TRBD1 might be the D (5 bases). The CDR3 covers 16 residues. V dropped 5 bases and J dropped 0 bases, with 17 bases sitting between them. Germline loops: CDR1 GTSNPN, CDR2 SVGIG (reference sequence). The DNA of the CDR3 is TGTGCCTGGGTCCTCCCAGGACACCTCTCTGGAAACACCATATATTTT. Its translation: CAWVLPGHLSGNTIYF.

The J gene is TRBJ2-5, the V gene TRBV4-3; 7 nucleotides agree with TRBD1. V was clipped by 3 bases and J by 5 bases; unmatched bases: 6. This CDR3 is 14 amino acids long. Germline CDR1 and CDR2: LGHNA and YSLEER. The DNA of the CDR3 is TGCGCCAGCAGCCACAGGGACAGTCGGGAGACCCAGTACTTC. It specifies CASSHRDSRETQYF.

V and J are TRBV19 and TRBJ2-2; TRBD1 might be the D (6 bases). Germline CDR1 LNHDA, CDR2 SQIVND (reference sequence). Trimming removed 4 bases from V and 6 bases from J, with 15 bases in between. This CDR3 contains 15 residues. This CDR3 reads CASSKMDSPAGELFF. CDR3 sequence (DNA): TGTGCCAGTAGTAAAATGGACAGCCCAGCCGGGGAGCTGTTTTTT.

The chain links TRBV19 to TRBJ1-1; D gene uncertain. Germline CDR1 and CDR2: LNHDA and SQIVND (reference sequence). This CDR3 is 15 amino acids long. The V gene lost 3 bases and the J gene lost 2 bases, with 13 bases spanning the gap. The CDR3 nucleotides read TGTGCCAGTAGTATCCCCGGCGGCCGCAACACTGAAGCTTTCTTT. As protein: CASSIPGGRNTEAFF.

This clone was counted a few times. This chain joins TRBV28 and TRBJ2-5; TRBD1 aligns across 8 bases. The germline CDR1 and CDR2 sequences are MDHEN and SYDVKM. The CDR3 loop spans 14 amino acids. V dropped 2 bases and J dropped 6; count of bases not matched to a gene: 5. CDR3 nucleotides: TGTGCCAGCAGTTTACAGACAGGGGCAAAGACCCAGTACTTC. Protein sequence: CASSLQTGAKTQYF.

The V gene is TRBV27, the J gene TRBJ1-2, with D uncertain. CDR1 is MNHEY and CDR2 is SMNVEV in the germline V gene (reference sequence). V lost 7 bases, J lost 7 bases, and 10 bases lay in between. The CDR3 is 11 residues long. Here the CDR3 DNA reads TGTGCCAGCATGGGCCTTCTTGGCTACACCTTC. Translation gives CASMGLLGYTF.

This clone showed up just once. CDR3 sequence reads: CASTLTSGTQYF. In DNA, the CDR3 is TGTGCCAGCACCCTGACTAGCGGGACGCAGTATTTT. The J gene is TRBJ2-3, the V gene TRBV7-8, with 10 bases matching TRBD2. The ends lost 7 bases at V and 9 bases at J; junction bases unmatched: 4. The CDR3 runs to 12 residues. The germline V gene has CDR1 SGHVS and CDR2 FQNEAQ.

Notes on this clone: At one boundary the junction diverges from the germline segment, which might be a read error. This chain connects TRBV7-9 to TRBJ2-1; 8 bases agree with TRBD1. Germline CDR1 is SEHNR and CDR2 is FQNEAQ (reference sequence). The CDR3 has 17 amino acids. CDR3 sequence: CSSSKGQGLFRLNEQFF. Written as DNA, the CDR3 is TGTTCCAGCAGTAAAGGACAGGGCCTTTTTAGGCTGAATGAGCAGTTCTTC.

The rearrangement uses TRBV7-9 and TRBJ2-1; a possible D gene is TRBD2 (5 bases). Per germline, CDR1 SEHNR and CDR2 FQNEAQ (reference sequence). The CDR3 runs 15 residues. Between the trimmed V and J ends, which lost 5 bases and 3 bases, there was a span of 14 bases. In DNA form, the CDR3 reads TGTGCCAGCAGCCCCCGGTACGGAGGCTACAATGAGCAGTTCTTC. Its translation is CASSPRYGGYNEQFF.

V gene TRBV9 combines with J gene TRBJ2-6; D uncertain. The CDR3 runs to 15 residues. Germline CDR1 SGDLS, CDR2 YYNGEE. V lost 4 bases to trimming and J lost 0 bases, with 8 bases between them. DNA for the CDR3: TGTGCCAGCAGCCCATTCAACTCTGGGGCCAACGTCCTGACTTTC. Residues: CASSPFNSGANVLTF.

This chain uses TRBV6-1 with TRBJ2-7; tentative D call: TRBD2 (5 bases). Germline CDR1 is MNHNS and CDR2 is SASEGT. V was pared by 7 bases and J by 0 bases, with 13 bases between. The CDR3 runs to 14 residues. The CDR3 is CASNLGRSSYEQYF. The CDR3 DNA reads TGTGCCAGCAACTTAGGGAGAAGCTCCTACGAGCAGTACTTC.

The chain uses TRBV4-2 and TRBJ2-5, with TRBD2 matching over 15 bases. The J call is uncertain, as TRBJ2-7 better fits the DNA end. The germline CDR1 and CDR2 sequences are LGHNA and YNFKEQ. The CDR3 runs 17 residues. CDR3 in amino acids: CASSPGTSGRKTYEQYF. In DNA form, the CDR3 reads TGTGCCAGCAGCCCTGGGACTAGCGGGAGGAAAACCTACGAGCAGTACTTC.

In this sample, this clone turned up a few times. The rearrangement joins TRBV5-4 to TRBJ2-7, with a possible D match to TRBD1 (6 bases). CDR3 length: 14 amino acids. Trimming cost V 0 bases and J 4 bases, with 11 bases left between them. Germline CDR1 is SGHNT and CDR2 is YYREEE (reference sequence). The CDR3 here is CASSLGQDFYEQYF. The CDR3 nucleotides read TGTGCCAGCAGCTTGGGACAGGATTTTTACGAGCAGTACTTC.

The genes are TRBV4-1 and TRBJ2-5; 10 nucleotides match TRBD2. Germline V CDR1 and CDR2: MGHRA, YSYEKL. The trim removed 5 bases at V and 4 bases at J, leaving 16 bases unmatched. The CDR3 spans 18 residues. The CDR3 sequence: CASSRKASGSEEGETQYF. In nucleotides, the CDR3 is TGCGCCAGCAGCAGGAAGGCTAGCGGGAGCGAAGAGGGAGAGACCCAGTACTTC.

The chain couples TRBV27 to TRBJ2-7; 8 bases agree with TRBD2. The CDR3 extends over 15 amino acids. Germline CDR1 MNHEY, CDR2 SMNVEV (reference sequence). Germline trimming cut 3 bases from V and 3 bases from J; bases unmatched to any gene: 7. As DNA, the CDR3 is TGTGCCAGCAGTTTGGTTCGGGGGGGCTTCTACGAGCAGTACTTC. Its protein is CASSLVRGGFYEQYF.

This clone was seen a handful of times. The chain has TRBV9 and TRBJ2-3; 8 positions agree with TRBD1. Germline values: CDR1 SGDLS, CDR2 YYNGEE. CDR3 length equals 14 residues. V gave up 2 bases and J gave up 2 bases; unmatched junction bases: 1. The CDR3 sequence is CASSVGQDTDTQYF. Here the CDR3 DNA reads TGTGCCAGCAGCGTGGGACAGGACACAGATACGCAGTATTTT. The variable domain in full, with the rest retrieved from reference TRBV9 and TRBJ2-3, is DSGVTQTPKHLITATGQRVTLRCSPRSGDLSVYWYQQSLDQGLQFLIQYYNGEERAKGNILERFSAQQFPDLHSELNLSSLELGDSALYFCASSVGQDTDTQYFGPGTRLTVL.

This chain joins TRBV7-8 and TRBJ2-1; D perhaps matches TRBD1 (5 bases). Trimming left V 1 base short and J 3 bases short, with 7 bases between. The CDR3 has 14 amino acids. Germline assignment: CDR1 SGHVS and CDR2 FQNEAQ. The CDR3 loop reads CASSLDRHYNEQFF. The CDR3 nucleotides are TGTGCCAGCAGCTTAGACAGGCACTACAATGAGCAGTTCTTC.

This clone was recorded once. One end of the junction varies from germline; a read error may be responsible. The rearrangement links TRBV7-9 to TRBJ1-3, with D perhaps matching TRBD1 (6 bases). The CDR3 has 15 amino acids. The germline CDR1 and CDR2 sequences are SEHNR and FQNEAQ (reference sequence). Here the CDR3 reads CSSSFGQHSGNTIYF. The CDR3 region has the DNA TGTTCCAGCAGCTTCGGACAGCACTCTGGAAACACCATATATTTT.

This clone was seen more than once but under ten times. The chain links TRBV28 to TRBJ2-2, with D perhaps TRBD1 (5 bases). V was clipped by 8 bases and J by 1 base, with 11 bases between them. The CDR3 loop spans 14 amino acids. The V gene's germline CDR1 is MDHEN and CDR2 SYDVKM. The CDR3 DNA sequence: TGTGCCAGCCTCAGACAGAGGAACACCGGGGAGCTGTTTTTT. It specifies CASLRQRNTGELFF.

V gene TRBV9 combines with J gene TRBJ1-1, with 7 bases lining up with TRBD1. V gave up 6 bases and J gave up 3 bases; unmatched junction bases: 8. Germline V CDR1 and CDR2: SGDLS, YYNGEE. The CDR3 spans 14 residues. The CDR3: CASTSGTEYTEAFF. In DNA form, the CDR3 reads TGTGCCAGCACGTCCGGGACAGAATACACTGAAGCTTTCTTT.